These T cell receptor beta chains were read from a single sample in a study of radiotherapy plus CTLA-4 blockade in lung cancer. Sequencing was performed with immunoSEQ multiplex PCR; in TCRdb, only in-frame clones are kept and a portion is missing. The sample consists of about 70,000 clones, roughly 85% of them appearing once. This specimen was peripheral blood, taken from a patient treated with radiotherapy plus ipilimumab. These receptors were collected from a human donor with non-small cell lung cancer who had a complete response to radiotherapy plus ipilimumab. Both conserved end residues are part of each CDR3. Fields, in order: clone size, V gene, J gene, D gene, CDR3 protein, CDR3 DNA. The D gene is left open where the match is weak. Expanded clones are given a class, and other clones once, few, many or no size at all.

few	TRBV5-1	TRBJ1-1	TRBD1	CASSFSPTGAGMNTEAFF	TGCGCCAGCAGCTTTTCCCCGACAGGGGCGGGAATGAACACTGAAGCTTTCTTT
-	TRBV18	TRBJ1-1	TRBD1	CASSLDRERMNTEAFF	TGTGCCAGCTCACTAGACAGGGAGAGGATGAACACTGAAGCTTTCTTT
-	TRBV11-3	TRBJ1-2	-	CASSSRRDGYTF	TGTGCCAGCAGCTCGAGACGGGATGGCTACACCTTC
-	TRBV28	TRBJ1-2	TRBD1	CASSTLGQGDYGYTF	TGTGCCAGCAGTACCCTTGGGCAGGGGGACTATGGCTACACCTTC
-	TRBV23-1	TRBJ1-5	-	CASSRRSPNSNQPQHF	TGCGCCAGCAGTCGCCGGTCTCCCAATAGCAATCAGCCCCAGCATTTT
-	TRBV6-1	TRBJ1-3	-	CATSGASGNTIYF	TGTGCCACCTCGGGGGCTTCTGGAAACACCATATATTTT
-	TRBV7-2	TRBJ2-1	TRBD2	CASSLDIAGSSYNEQFF	TGTGCCAGCAGCTTAGACATAGCGGGGAGCTCCTACAATGAGCAGTTCTTC
-	TRBV7-9	TRBJ1-5	TRBD1	CASSADRDNQPQHF	TGTGCCAGCAGCGCCGACAGGGATAATCAGCCCCAGCATTTT
-	TRBV7-9	TRBJ2-6	TRBD2	CASSLAGLAGSSGANVLTF	TGTGCCAGCAGCTTAGCAGGACTAGCGGGATCCTCTGGGGCCAACGTCCTGACTTTC
medium-sized	TRBV6-5	TRBJ2-3	TRBD2	CASTVTSGSRDTQYF	TGTGCCAGCACTGTGACTAGCGGGAGTAGGGATACGCAGTATTTT
-	TRBV29-1	TRBJ2-3	TRBD2	CSVGAGGPGDTQYF	TGCAGCGTTGGGGCGGGAGGGCCCGGAGATACGCAGTATTTT
-	TRBV5-1	TRBJ1-3	-	CASSLDRVSGNTIYF	TGCGCCAGCAGCTTGGATCGGGTCTCTGGAAACACCATATATTTT
few	TRBV7-9	TRBJ2-7	-	CASSQAYEQYF	TGTGCCAGCAGCCAAGCCTACGAGCAGTACTTC
-	TRBV5-1	TRBJ2-2	-	CASSLGARTNTGELFF	TGCGCCAGCAGCTTGGGCGCTAGAACGAACACCGGGGAGCTGTTTTTT
once	TRBV5-1	TRBJ2-1	TRBD2	CASSGLAGNNEQFF	TGCGCCAGCTCCGGACTAGCGGGGAACAATGAGCAGTTCTTC
-	TRBV11-3	TRBJ2-1	TRBD2	CASSSGTSGSNEQFF	TGTGCCAGCAGCTCCGGGACTAGCGGGAGCAATGAGCAGTTCTTC
-	TRBV6-5	TRBJ2-6	-	CASSYRAYSGANVLTF	TGTGCCAGCAGTTACAGGGCCTACTCTGGGGCCAACGTCCTGACTTTC
-	TRBV6-5	TRBJ2-7	-	CASSYSTTGTVYEQYF	TGTGCCAGCAGTTACTCCACAACAGGGACCGTTTACGAGCAGTACTTC
few	TRBV4-1	TRBJ1-3	-	CASSQILKRASGNTIYF	TGCGCCAGCAGCCAAATTCTCAAAAGGGCCTCTGGAAACACCATATATTTT
once	TRBV10-1	TRBJ2-2	-	CASSELGVEGTGELFF	TGCGCCAGCAGTGAGTTGGGCGTCGAGGGCACCGGGGAGCTGTTTTTT
-	TRBV12-5	TRBJ1-2	TRBD1	CAIGTASLNYGYTF	TGTGCTATCGGGACAGCCTCTCTTAACTATGGCTACACCTTC
-	TRBV28	TRBJ1-1	-	CASSLLARYTEAFF	TGTGCCAGCAGTTTATTGGCCAGGTACACTGAAGCTTTCTTT
-	TRBV12-1	TRBJ1-5	-	CASSSEEGEGNQPQHF	TGTGCCAGCAGCTCAGAGGAGGGGGAAGGCAATCAGCCCCAGCATTTT
-	TRBV4-3	TRBJ2-3	TRBD2	CASSQVSSGGAPDTQYF	TGCGCCAGCAGCCAAGTCTCTAGCGGGGGGGCCCCAGATACGCAGTATTTT
few	TRBV9	TRBJ2-1	-	CASSVGGFLGVEQFF	TGTGCCAGCAGCGTAGGTGGGTTTCTAGGGGTTGAGCAGTTCTTC
-	TRBV9	TRBJ2-2	-	CASSVVAGKGGELFF	TGTGCCAGCAGCGTAGTGGCAGGGAAGGGCGGGGAGCTGTTTTTT
once	TRBV7-9	TRBJ2-1	-	CASSPTGRAYNEQFF	TGTGCCAGCAGCCCGACGGGACGGGCCTACAATGAGCAGTTCTTC
-	TRBV28	TRBJ1-1	-	CATRDYMNTEAFF	TGTGCCACCAGGGACTACATGAACACTGAAGCTTTCTTT
once	TRBV11-3	TRBJ1-1	-	CASSSPRGVEAFF	TGTGCCAGCAGCTCCCCGAGGGGGGTAGAAGCTTTCTTT
-	TRBV4-1	TRBJ2-4	-	CASSQTITLGNIQYF	TGCGCCAGCAGCCAAACAATAACCCTCGGAAACATTCAGTACTTC
-	TRBV15	TRBJ1-5	-	CATSRGGVLGQPQHF	TGTGCCACCAGCAGAGGAGGGGTCTTGGGGCAGCCCCAGCATTTT
few	TRBV18	TRBJ1-1	TRBD1	CASSPSTGPSGEAFF	TGTGCCAGCTCTCCTTCGACAGGGCCGTCGGGTGAAGCTTTCTTT
-	TRBV28	TRBJ2-3	TRBD2	CASTIGGGGRATDTQYF	TGTGCCAGCACCATTGGGGGAGGCGGGAGGGCTACAGATACGCAGTATTTT
once	TRBV18	TRBJ2-3	TRBD2	CASSPQREVRDTQYF	TGTGCCAGCTCACCCCAGCGGGAGGTGAGAGATACGCAGTATTTT
few	TRBV4-1	TRBJ2-5	TRBD1	CASSVQGATETQYF	TGCGCCAGCAGTGTACAGGGGGCGACGGAGACCCAGTACTTC
-	TRBV10-3	TRBJ1-5	-	CAISESTSRGDQPQHF	TGTGCCATCAGTGAGTCGACCTCGAGGGGGGATCAGCCCCAGCATTTT
-	TRBV5-1	TRBJ2-7	-	CASSPTTGRVSYEQYF	TGCGCCAGCAGCCCAACCACCGGACGGGTAAGCTACGAGCAGTACTTC
once	TRBV5-1	TRBJ2-1	-	CASSPTSRWSSYNEQFF	TGCGCCAGCAGCCCCACGTCGAGGTGGAGCTCCTACAATGAGCAGTTCTTC
-	TRBV5-1	TRBJ2-3	-	CASSFDQNTDTQYF	TGCGCCAGCAGCTTTGATCAGAACACAGATACGCAGTATTTT
-	TRBV6-5	TRBJ1-2	-	CASSRSGGYGYTF	TGTGCCAGCAGTAGATCCGGCGGCTATGGCTACACCTTC
-	TRBV30	TRBJ1-3	-	CAWSVGHHSGNTIYF	TGTGCCTGGAGTGTAGGACACCACTCTGGAAACACCATATATTTT
-	TRBV19	TRBJ2-5	TRBD1	CASSIRDRVFGETQYF	TGTGCCAGTAGTATCCGGGACAGGGTTTTTGGAGAGACCCAGTACTTC
few	TRBV6-5	TRBJ1-2	TRBD1	CASSYSGQNYGYTF	TGTGCCAGCAGTTACTCGGGACAGAACTATGGCTACACCTTC
-	TRBV9	TRBJ2-1	TRBD2	CASSVPGLAANEQFF	TGTGCCAGCAGCGTACCAGGACTAGCGGCCAATGAGCAGTTCTTC
once	TRBV5-6	TRBJ2-7	TRBD1	CASSLAGQGARYEQYF	TGTGCCAGCAGCTTGGCCGGACAGGGGGCCCGCTACGAGCAGTACTTC
few	TRBV2	TRBJ2-4	-	CASSEAGSLLAKNIQYF	TGTGCCAGCAGTGAAGCTGGCTCTCTATTAGCCAAAAACATTCAGTACTTC
-	TRBV10-3	TRBJ1-1	-	CAIRPSLGTEAFF	TGTGCCATCAGACCTTCCCTCGGGACTGAAGCTTTCTTT
-	TRBV27	TRBJ1-1	-	CASSLTAMNTEAFF	TGTGCCAGCAGTTTGACAGCTATGAACACTGAAGCTTTCTTT
-	TRBV30	TRBJ1-5	-	CAWSLGEDQPQHF	TGTGCCTGGAGTCTGGGGGAGGATCAGCCCCAGCATTTT
once	TRBV4-3	TRBJ2-1	-	CASSPGVRGWQFF	TGCGCCAGCAGCCCAGGAGTCAGAGGCTGGCAGTTCTTC
-	TRBV5-6	TRBJ1-5	TRBD1	CASSITGVRNQPQHF	TGTGCCAGCAGCATTACAGGGGTCAGGAATCAGCCCCAGCATTTT
few	TRBV4-3	TRBJ2-5	TRBD2	CASSQGTSGGVQETQYF	TGCGCCAGCAGCCAGGGGACTAGCGGGGGAGTCCAAGAGACCCAGTACTTC
-	TRBV2	TRBJ2-3	-	CASTRGGQGTSTDTQYF	TGTGCCAGCACCAGGGGGGGGCAGGGGACGAGCACAGATACGCAGTATTTT
-	TRBV19	TRBJ1-4	-	CASTSLGQLTTNEKLFF	TGTGCCAGTACTTCCCTAGGACAGTTAACAACTAATGAAAAACTGTTTTTT
-	TRBV2	TRBJ2-5	TRBD1	CASYDWTGQETQYF	TGTGCCAGCTATGACTGGACAGGGCAAGAGACCCAGTACTTC
-	TRBV28	TRBJ1-2	-	CASSYRERGSTF	TGTGCCAGCAGTTATAGGGAAAGGGGGAGCACCTTC
-	TRBV9	TRBJ2-1	TRBD2	CASSVSGGSYNEQFF	TGTGCCAGCAGCGTAAGCGGGGGCTCCTACAATGAGCAGTTCTTC
-	TRBV7-2	TRBJ2-2	TRBD2	CASSLSGRSGELFF	TGTGCCAGCAGCCTTAGCGGGAGATCCGGGGAGCTGTTTTTT